These T cell receptor beta chains were read from a single sample in a study of memory CD4+ T cells and cytomegalovirus serostatus. TCRdb's table, derived via immunoSEQ multiplex PCR, lists solely in-frame clones and lacks some. The top ten clones hold less than 4% of a sample with around 99,000 clones, over 70% of them seen once. The sample comprised memory CD4+ T cells from blood. The receptors were gathered from an adult in good health and CMV-seropositive. The CDR3 runs from the conserved cysteine through the conserved F or W. D genes are given only for firm matches. The listing skips clone size in some rows; elsewhere it reads once, few, many or a size class.

d_call,v_call,clone_size,cdr3_aa
TRBD1,TRBV18,-,CASSPSGGEKLFF
TRBD1,TRBV7-6,-,CASSVQTGYTGELFF
TRBD1,TRBV30,-,CAWSRGQGAGDTQYF
TRBD1,TRBV10-3,-,CAINRDSSSGNTIYF
TRBD1,TRBV5-6,-,CASSRDRESANEQYF
-,TRBV7-9,-,CASSRQDSVNSPLHF
TRBD1,TRBV11-3,once,CASSSGTGFDEQFF
-,TRBV7-3,-,CASSRDRINNEQFF
-,TRBV6-5,-,CASSHGQNTGELFF
-,TRBV4-2,once,CASSQEGKTEAFF
TRBD2,TRBV5-1,-,CASSLAGTSGTDTQYF
-,TRBV5-8,-,CASSLVAGAGGTEAFF
TRBD2,TRBV28,-,CASSSLAGGRVQYF
TRBD1,TRBV7-6,-,CASSLQGVGTQYF
TRBD1,TRBV27,-,CASRPTGGNEQFF
-,TRBV6-6,-,CASRGAVGGVTIYF
-,TRBV7-9,-,CASSFGPGDTQYF
TRBD1,TRBV6-1,few,CASSEHGTGVSPLHF
TRBD2,TRBV27,-,CASSKTSGRGSYEQYF
TRBD2,TRBV7-8,few,CASSLGGGGATYNEQFF
-,TRBV10-3,-,CAIGRAGYTF
TRBD1,TRBV9,few,CASSVATQGQVLYGYTF